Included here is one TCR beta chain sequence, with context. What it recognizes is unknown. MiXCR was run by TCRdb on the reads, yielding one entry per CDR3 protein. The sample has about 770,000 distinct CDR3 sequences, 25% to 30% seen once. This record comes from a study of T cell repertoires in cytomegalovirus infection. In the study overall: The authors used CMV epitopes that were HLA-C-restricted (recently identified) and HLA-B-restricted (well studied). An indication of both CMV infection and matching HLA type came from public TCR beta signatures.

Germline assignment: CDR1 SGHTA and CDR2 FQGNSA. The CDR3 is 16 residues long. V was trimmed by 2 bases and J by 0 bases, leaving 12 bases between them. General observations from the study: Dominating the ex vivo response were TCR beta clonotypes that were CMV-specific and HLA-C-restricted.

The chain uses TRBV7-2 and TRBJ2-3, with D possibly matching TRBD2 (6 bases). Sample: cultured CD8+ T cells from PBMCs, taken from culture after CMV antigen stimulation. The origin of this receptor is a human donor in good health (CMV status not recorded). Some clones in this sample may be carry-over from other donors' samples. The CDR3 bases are TGTGCCAGCAGCTTATGGAGGGTCCTTAGCACAGATACGCAGTATTTT. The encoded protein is CASSLWRVLSTDTQYF.